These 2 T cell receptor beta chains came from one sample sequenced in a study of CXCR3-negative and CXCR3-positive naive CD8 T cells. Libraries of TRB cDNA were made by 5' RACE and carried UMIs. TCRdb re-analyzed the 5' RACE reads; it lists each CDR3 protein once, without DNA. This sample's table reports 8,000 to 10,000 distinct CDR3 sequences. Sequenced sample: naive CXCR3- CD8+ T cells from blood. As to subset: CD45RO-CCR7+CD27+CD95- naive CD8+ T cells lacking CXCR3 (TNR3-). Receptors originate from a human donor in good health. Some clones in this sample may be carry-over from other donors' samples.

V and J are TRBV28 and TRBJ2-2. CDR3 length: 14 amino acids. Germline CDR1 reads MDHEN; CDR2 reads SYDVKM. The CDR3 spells CASSFSENTGELFF.

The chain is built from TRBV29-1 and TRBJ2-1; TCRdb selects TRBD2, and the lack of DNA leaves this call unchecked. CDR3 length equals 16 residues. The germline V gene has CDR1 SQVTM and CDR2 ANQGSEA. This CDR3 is CSVEVSGIGSYNEQFF.